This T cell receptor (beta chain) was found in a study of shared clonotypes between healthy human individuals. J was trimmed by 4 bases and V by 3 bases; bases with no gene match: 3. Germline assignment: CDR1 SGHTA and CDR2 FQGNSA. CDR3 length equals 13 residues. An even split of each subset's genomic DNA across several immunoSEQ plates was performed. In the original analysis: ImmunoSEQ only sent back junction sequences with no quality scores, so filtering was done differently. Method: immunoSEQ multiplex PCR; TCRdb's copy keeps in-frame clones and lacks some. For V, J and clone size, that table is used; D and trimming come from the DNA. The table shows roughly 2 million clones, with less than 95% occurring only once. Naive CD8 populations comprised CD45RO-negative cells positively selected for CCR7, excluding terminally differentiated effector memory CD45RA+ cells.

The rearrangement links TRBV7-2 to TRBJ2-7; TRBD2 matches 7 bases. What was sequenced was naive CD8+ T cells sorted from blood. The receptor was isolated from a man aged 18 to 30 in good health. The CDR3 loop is CASSFLREYEQYF. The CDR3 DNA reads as TGTGCCAGCAGCTTTTTGCGGGAGTACGAGCAGTACTTC.